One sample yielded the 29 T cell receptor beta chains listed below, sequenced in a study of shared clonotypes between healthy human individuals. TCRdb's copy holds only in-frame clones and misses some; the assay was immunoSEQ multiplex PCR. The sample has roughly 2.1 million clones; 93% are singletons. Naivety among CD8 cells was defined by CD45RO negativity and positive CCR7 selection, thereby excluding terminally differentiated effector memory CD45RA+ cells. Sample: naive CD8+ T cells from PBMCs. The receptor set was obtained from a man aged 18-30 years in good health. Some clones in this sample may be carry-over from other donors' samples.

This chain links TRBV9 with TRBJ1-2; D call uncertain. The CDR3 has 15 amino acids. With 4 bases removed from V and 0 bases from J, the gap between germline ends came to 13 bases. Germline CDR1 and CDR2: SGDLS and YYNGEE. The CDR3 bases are TGTGCCAGCAGCCCCCGTTTGACCCCTAACTATGGCTACACCTTC. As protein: CASSPRLTPNYGYTF.

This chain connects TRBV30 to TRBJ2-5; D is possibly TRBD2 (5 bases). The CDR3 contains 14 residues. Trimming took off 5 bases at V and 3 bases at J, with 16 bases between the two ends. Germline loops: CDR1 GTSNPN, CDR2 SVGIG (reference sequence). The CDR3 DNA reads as TGTGCCTGGCGTCTGTATGCCGGGGAAGAGACCCAGTACTTC. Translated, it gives CAWRLYAGEETQYF. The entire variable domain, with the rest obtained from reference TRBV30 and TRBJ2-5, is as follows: SQTIHQWPATLVQPVGSPLSLECTVEGTSNPNLYWYRQAAGRGLQLLFYSVGIGQISSEVPQNLSASRPQDRQFILSSKKLLLSDSGFYLCAWRLYAGEETQYFGPGTRLLVL.

CDR3 coding DNA: TGTGCCACCTCTAGCGGGAGCTCCTACGAGCAGTACTTC. It translates to CATSSGSSYEQYF. The rearrangement links TRBV27 to TRBJ2-7; TRBD2 matches at 10 bases. CDR3 length equals 13 residues. In germline, CDR1 is MNHEY, CDR2 SMNVEV (reference sequence). V shed 10 bases, J shed 0 bases, and the junction held 3 bases outside the gene matches.

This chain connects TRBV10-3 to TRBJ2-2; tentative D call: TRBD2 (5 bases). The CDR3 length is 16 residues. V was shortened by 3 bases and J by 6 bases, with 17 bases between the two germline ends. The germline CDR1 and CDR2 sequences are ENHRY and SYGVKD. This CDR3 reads CAISEKAGRNPGELFF. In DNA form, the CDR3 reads TGTGCCATCAGTGAAAAGGCGGGCCGCAACCCCGGGGAGCTGTTTTTT.

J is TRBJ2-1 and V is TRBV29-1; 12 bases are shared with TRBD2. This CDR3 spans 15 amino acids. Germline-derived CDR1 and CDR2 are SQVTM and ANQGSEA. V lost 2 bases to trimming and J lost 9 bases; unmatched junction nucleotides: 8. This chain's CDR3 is CSVELLAGGLFEQFF. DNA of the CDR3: TGCAGCGTTGAATTGCTAGCGGGAGGGCTCTTTGAGCAGTTCTTC.

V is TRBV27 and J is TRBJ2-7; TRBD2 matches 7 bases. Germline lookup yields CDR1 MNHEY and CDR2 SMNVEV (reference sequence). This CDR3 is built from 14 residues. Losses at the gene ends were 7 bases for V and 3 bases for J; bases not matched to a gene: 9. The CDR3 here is CASTPLASGYEQYF. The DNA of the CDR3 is TGTGCCAGCACCCCCCTCGCTAGCGGCTACGAGCAGTACTTC.

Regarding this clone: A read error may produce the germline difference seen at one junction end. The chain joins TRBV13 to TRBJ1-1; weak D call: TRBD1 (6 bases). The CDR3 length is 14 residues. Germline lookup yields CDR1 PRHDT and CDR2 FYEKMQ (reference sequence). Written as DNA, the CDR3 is TGTGCCAGCAGCTCCATATCAACTCAAGACAGGCGGGTCTTT. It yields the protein CASSSISTQDRRVF.

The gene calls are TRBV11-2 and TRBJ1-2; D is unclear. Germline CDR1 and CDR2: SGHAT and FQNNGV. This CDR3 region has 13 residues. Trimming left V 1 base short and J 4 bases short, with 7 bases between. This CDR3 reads CASSLAGFYGYTF. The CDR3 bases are TGTGCCAGCAGCTTAGCGGGATTCTATGGCTACACCTTC.

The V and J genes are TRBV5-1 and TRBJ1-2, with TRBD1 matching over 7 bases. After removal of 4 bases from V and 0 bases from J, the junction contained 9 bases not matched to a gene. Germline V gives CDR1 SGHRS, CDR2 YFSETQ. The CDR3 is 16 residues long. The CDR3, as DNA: TGCGCCAGCAGCGGGGGGACAGCGAAGTCTAACTATGGCTACACCTTC. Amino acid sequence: CASSGGTAKSNYGYTF.

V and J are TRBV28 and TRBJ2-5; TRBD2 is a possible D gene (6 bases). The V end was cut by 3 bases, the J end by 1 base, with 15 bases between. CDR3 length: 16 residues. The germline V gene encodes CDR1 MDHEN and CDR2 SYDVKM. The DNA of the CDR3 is TGTGCCAGCAGTTTTGGGTTTCGGGGGATCCAAGAGACCCAGTACTTC. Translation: CASSFGFRGIQETQYF.

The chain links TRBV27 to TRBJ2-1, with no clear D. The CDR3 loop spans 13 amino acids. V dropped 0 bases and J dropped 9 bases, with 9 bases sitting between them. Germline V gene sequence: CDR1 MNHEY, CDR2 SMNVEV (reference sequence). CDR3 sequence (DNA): TGTGCCAGCAGTTTATCGGGGATGGCTGAGCAGTTCTTC. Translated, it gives CASSLSGMAEQFF.

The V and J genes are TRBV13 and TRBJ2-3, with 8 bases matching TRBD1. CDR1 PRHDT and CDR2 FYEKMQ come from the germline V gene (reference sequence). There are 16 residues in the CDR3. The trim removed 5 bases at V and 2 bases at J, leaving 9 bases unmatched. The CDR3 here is CASSTLTGAYTDTQYF. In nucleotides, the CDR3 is TGTGCCAGCAGCACCCTGACAGGGGCCTACACAGATACGCAGTATTTT.

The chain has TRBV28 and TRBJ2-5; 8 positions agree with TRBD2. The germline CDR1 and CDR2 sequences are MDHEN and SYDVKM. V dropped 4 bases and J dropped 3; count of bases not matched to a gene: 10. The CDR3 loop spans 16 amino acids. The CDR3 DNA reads TGTGCCAGCAGTTCGCCCCAGACTAGCGAGGAAGAGACCCAGTACTTC. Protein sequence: CASSSPQTSEEETQYF.

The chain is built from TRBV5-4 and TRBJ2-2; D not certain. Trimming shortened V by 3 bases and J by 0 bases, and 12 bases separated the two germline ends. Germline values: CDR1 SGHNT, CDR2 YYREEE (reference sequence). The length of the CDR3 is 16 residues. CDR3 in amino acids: CASSWQVIANTGELFF. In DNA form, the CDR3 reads TGTGCCAGCAGCTGGCAGGTGATCGCGAACACCGGGGAGCTGTTTTTT.

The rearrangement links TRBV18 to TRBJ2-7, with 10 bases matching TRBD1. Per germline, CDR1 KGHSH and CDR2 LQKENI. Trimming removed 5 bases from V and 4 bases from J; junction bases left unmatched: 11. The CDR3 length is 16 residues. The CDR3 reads CASSISSGTGVYEQYF. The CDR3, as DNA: TGTGCCAGCTCAATTTCCTCCGGGACAGGGGTTTACGAGCAGTACTTC.

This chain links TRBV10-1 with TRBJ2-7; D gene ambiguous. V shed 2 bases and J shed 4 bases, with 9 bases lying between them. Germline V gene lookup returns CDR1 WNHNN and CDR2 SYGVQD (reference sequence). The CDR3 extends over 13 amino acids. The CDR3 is CASSEKGIYEQYF. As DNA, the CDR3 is TGCGCCAGCAGTGAGAAGGGTATTTACGAGCAGTACTTC.

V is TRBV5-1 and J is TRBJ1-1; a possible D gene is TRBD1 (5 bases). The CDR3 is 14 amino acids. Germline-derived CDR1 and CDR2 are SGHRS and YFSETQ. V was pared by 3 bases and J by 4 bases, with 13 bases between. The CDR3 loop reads CASSWDLGTTEAFF. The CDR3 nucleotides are TGCGCCAGCAGCTGGGACCTTGGGACCACTGAAGCTTTCTTT.

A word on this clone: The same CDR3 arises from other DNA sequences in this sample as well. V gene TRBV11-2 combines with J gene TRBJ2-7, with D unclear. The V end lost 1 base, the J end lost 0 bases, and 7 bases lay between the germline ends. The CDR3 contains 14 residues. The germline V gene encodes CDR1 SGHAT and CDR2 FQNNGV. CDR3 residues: CASSLVRSSYEQYF. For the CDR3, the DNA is TGTGCCAGCAGCTTAGTTCGAAGCTCCTACGAGCAGTACTTC.

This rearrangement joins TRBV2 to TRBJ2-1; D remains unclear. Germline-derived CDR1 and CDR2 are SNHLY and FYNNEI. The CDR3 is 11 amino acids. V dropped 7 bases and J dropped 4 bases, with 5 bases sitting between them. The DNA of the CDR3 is TGTGCCAGCACTGCGTACAATGAGCAGTTCTTC. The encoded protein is CASTAYNEQFF.

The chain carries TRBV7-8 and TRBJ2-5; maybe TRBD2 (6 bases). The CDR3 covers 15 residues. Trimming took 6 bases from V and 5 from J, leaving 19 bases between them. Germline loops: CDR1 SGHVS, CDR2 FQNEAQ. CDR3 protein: CASREGRTSRETQYF. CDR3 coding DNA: TGTGCCAGCAGGGAGGGCAGAACTTCGCGGGAGACCCAGTACTTC. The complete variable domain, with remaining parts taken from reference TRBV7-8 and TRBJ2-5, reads GAGVSQSPRYKVAKRGQDVALRCDPISGHVSLFWYQQALGQGPEFLTYFQNEAQLDKSGLPSDRFFAERPEGSVSTLKIQRTQQEDSAVYLCASREGRTSRETQYFGPGTRLLVL.

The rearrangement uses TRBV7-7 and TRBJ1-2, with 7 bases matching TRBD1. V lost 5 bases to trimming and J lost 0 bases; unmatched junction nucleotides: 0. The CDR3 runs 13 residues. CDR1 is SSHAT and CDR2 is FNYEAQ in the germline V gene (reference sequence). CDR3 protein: CASSQGANYGYTF. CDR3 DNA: TGTGCCAGCAGCCAGGGGGCTAACTATGGCTACACCTTC.

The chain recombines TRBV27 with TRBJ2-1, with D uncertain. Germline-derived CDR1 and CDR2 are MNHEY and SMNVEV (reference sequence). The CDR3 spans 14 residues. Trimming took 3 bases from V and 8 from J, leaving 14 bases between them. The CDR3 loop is CASSLSGSFYEQFF. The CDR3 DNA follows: TGTGCCAGCAGTTTGTCAGGATCATTCTATGAGCAGTTCTTC.

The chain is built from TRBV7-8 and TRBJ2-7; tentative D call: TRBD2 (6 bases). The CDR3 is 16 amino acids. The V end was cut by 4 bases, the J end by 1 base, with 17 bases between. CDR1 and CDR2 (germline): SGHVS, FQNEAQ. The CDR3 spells CASSSRVGLTSYEQYF. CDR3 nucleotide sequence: TGTGCCAGCAGCTCAAGAGTGGGACTCACTTCCTACGAGCAGTACTTC.

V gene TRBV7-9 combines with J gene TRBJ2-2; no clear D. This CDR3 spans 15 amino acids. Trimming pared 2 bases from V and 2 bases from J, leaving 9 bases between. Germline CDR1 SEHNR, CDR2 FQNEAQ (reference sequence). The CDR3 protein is CASSLLFGNTGELFF. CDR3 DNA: TGTGCCAGCAGCTTACTTTTCGGTAACACCGGGGAGCTGTTTTTT.

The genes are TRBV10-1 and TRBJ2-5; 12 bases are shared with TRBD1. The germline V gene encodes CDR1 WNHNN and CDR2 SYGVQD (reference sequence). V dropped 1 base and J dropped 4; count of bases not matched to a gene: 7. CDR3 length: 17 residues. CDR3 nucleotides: TGCGCCAGCAGTGAGTTTCGGGACAGGGGGCCGGGAGAGACCCAGTACTTC. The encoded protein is CASSEFRDRGPGETQYF.

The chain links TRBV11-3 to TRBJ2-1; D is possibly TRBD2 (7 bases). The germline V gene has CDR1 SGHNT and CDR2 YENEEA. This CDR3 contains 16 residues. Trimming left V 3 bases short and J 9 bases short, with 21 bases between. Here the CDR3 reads CASSLGGILAGAEQFF. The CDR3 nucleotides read TGTGCCAGCAGCTTGGGGGGGATACTCGCAGGGGCTGAGCAGTTCTTC.

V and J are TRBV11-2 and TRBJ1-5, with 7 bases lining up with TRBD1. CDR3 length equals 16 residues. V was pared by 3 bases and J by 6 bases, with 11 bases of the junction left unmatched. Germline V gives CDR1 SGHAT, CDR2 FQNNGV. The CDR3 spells CASSFTTGEGFQPQHF. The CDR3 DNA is TGTGCCAGCAGCTTTACCACAGGGGAAGGTTTTCAGCCCCAGCATTTT.

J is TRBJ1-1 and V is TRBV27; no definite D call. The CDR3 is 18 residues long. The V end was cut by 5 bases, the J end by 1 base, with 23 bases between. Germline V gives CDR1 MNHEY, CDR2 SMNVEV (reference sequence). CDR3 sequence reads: CASSPLILGPEKNTEAFF. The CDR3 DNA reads TGTGCCAGCAGTCCCCTCATATTAGGGCCCGAAAAGAACACTGAAGCTTTCTTT.

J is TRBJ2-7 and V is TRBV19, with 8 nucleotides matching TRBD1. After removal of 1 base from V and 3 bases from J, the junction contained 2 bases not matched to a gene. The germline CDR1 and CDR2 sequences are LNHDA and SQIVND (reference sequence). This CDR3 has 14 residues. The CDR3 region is CASSIGRGLYEQYF. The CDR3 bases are TGTGCCAGTAGTATAGGCAGGGGGCTCTACGAGCAGTACTTC.